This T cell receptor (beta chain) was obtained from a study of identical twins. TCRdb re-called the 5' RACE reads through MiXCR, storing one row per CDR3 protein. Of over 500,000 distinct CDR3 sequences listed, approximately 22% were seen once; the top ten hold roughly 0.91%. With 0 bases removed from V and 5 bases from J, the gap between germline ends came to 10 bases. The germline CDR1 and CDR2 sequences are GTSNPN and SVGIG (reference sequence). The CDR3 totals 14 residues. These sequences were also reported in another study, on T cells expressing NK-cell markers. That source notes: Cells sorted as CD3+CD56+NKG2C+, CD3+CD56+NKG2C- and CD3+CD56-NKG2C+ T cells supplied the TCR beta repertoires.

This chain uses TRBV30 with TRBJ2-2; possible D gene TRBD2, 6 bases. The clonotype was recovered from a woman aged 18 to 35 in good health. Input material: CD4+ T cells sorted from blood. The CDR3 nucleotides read TGTGCCTGGAGTGTAAACCTAGCGACCGGGGAGCTGTTTTTT. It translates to CAWSVNLATGELFF.